The rows below give T cell receptor beta chains drawn from one sample of a study of PD-1 blockade in mismatch repair-deficient tumors. Sequenced by immunoSEQ multiplex PCR; TCRdb stores in-frame clones only, minus some. The table shows about 63,000 clones, with roughly 88% occurring only once. The sequencing here drew on peripheral blood, taken 52 weeks after starting pembrolizumab. The receptors here all came from an adult with mismatch repair-deficient cancer. The CDR3 runs from the conserved cysteine through the conserved F or W. Each record gives: CDR3 DNA, CDR3 protein, D gene, J gene, V gene, clone size. The D gene is left open where the match is weak. Where a row states a size, it is once, few, many or the class of an expanded clone; other rows omit it.

TGTGCCAGCAGCTTAGTTGAGACCCAGTACTTC CASSLVETQYF - TRBJ2-5 TRBV7-9 -
TGTGCCAGCAGTGACGTGGTAGGGGCCATTGATAATGAAAAACTGTTTTTT CASSDVVGAIDNEKLFF - TRBJ1-4 TRBV6-4 -
TGTGCCAGCAGTTACTTGATGGACTACACTGAAGCTTTCTTT CASSYLMDYTEAFF - TRBJ1-1 TRBV6-5 -
TGTGCCAGCAGCAAATGGGGGAGAGGGCAGTACAATGAGCAGTTCTTC CASSKWGRGQYNEQFF - TRBJ2-1 TRBV21-1 -
TGTGCCAGCAGCTTACCCGGCAGACCGAACACCGGGGAGCTGTTTTTT CASSLPGRPNTGELFF - TRBJ2-2 TRBV7-9 -
TGTGCCAGCAGTTACTCGATCGGAGGGGAGCTGTTTTTT CASSYSIGGELFF - TRBJ2-2 TRBV6-5 -
TGTGCCAGCAGCCCGACAGTGAACACCGGGGAGCTGTTTTTT CASSPTVNTGELFF - TRBJ2-2 TRBV5-5 -
TGTGCCAGCAGCCCGGACTTCAATGAGCAGTTCTTC CASSPDFNEQFF - TRBJ2-1 TRBV11-3 -
TGTGCCAGCGGGGGGGGCACAGATACGCAGTATTTT CASGGGTDTQYF TRBD2 TRBJ2-3 TRBV2 -
TGTGCCGCCTCATGGGGGGGCGTCAACGAGCAGTACTTC CAASWGGVNEQYF - TRBJ2-7 TRBV30 -
TGTGCCAGCAGCTTAGTGGTAAGGAACCCCTTAGACAATGAGCAGTTCTTC CASSLVVRNPLDNEQFF - TRBJ2-1 TRBV7-9 -
TGTGCCAGCAGCCCCGAGACAGGGGTTGGGCAGCCCCAGCATTTT CASSPETGVGQPQHF TRBD1 TRBJ1-5 TRBV7-8 -
TGTGCCAGCAGTTTGCCGGGGACAGGGGGTAAGGAGCAGTACTTC CASSLPGTGGKEQYF TRBD1 TRBJ2-7 TRBV28 -
TGTGCCAGCAGCTTAGATCCCTCTGGAAACACCATATATTTT CASSLDPSGNTIYF - TRBJ1-3 TRBV7-9 -
TGTGCCAGCAGCAAAAGGAAATGCCCCGGGACCGCAAAGAACCACCGTAGCACAGATACGCAGTATTTT CASSKRKCPGTAKNHRSTDTQYF - TRBJ2-3 TRBV21-1 -
TGTGCCAGCAGCTTTCGGACAGTCGACAATGAGCAGTTCTTC CASSFRTVDNEQFF - TRBJ2-1 TRBV13 -
TGCGCCAGCAGTCCATTCCTCGGGGCAGCTAGCACAGATACGCAGTATTTT CASSPFLGAASTDTQYF - TRBJ2-3 TRBV4-1 -
TGTGCCAGCAGCTCACAGGTGACCAATCAGCCCCAGCATTTT CASSSQVTNQPQHF - TRBJ1-5 TRBV5-6 -
TGTGCCAGCTCACCCGACAGGGGCCATCTTCAACACGAGCAGTACTTC CASSPDRGHLQHEQYF TRBD1 TRBJ2-7 TRBV18 -
TGTGCCAGCGGCCACTCGTACTTC CASGHSYF - TRBJ2-7 TRBV2 few
TGTGCCTGGAGTGACGTAGACAGGGGGGACGAGCAGTACTTC CAWSDVDRGDEQYF TRBD1 TRBJ2-7 TRBV30 -
TGTGCCAGCAGGCCCGTTAAGGACCGAAAAAACTATGGCTACACCTTC CASRPVKDRKNYGYTF - TRBJ1-2 TRBV11-2 -
TGTGCCAGCAGACCGACGGGGGTGGATGGCTACACCTTC CASRPTGVDGYTF - TRBJ1-2 TRBV6-6 many
TGTGCCAGCAGCCCAACTAGCGGCCAGTCTTACGAGCAGTACTTC CASSPTSGQSYEQYF TRBD2 TRBJ2-7 TRBV2 -
TGTGCCAGCAGCCAAGTAACAGGGGGCAAGGAAAAACTGTTTTTT CASSQVTGGKEKLFF TRBD1 TRBJ1-4 TRBV4-2 -
TGTGCCAGCAGCTTAGGTCTAACGAACACCGGGGAGCTGTTTTTT CASSLGLTNTGELFF - TRBJ2-2 TRBV7-9 -
TGTGCCAGCAGTTTCTCTGGGGGGTACGAGCAGTACTTC CASSFSGGYEQYF - TRBJ2-7 TRBV28 -
TGTGCCAGCAGTTGGACTAGCGGGAGTCGGGAGCAGTACTTC CASSWTSGSREQYF TRBD2 TRBJ2-7 TRBV27 -
TGTGCCAGCAGTTTAGGTCCGTTGGAGAGGGTAGCGGGGGAGCAGTACTTC CASSLGPLERVAGEQYF TRBD2 TRBJ2-7 TRBV28 -
TGTGCCACCAGCTCCACCTATCCTTTACGTACAGCCAAAAACATTCAGTACTTC CATSSTYPLRTAKNIQYF - TRBJ2-4 TRBV15 once
TGTGCCAGCAGGGGGACAGGCGGGTATGGCTACACCTTC CASRGTGGYGYTF TRBD1 TRBJ1-2 TRBV28 -
TGTGCCAGCAGCTTAGGACAGGAGCAGGGGCCCCAGCATTTT CASSLGQEQGPQHF - TRBJ1-5 TRBV7-2 -
TGTGCCAGCAGCCAAGAGGTACTAGGCGAGCAGTACTTC CASSQEVLGEQYF - TRBJ2-7 TRBV14 -
TGTGCCTGGAGGAGGGAAGGGGCGTTTGATACGCAGTATTTT CAWRREGAFDTQYF - TRBJ2-3 TRBV30 -
TGCGCCAGCAGTGAGGGGACCCGGACGAAGGTGAGCTACGAGCAGTACTTC CASSEGTRTKVSYEQYF - TRBJ2-7 TRBV10-1 -
TGTGCCAGTAGTATAGCTAGCGGGTCCTCCTACGAGCAGTACTTC CASSIASGSSYEQYF TRBD2 TRBJ2-7 TRBV19 -
TGTGCCAGCAGCGCGGGTACAAACTACGAGCAGTACTTC CASSAGTNYEQYF - TRBJ2-7 TRBV7-2 -
TGTGCCAGCAGTTCCCACAGCGATGGGGCTAACTATGGCTACACCTTC CASSSHSDGANYGYTF - TRBJ1-2 TRBV27 -
TGTGCCAGCAGCTTAAAGGGGCCCGCCGAGCAGTACTTC CASSLKGPAEQYF - TRBJ2-7 TRBV13 once
TGTGCCAGCAGCCCACGTCGTTTTGGCAGGGAGAGCACCGGGGAGCTGTTTTTT CASSPRRFGRESTGELFF - TRBJ2-2 TRBV9 once
TGTGCCAGCAGCTTGGGAGCGAACGAGCAGTACTTC CASSLGANEQYF - TRBJ2-7 TRBV5-6 few
TGTGCCAGCAGCTTATGGATAGACACCGGGGAGCTGTTTTTT CASSLWIDTGELFF - TRBJ2-2 TRBV13 -
TGTGCCAGCTCACCAGCGGGGGGAGGCTACGAGCAGTACTTC CASSPAGGGYEQYF TRBD2 TRBJ2-7 TRBV18 -
TGTGCCAGCAGCGGAATTGTACCGCCTAGCGGCCTTTACAATGAGCAGTTCTTC CASSGIVPPSGLYNEQFF TRBD2 TRBJ2-1 TRBV7-9 -
TGTGCCAGCAGCTGGCCGGGACATTCTCAAGAGACCCAGTACTTC CASSWPGHSQETQYF - TRBJ2-5 TRBV5-4 -
TGTGCCAGCAGCAACGACCGTGGGCGTGAGCAGTTCTTC CASSNDRGREQFF - TRBJ2-1 TRBV7-8 -
TGCAGCGTTGGGGGACAGCAGCGGGAGCAGTACTTC CSVGGQQREQYF TRBD1 TRBJ2-7 TRBV29-1 -
TGTGCCAGCAGCTTACTTAGCACAGATACGCAGTATTTT CASSLLSTDTQYF - TRBJ2-3 TRBV5-6 -
TGTGCCAGCGGACGGGGGCTGGCGGAGACCCAGTACTTC CASGRGLAETQYF - TRBJ2-5 TRBV2 -
TGTGCCAGCAGCTTACGGGACAGGGGGCTGGGGGCCAACGTCCTGACTTTC CASSLRDRGLGANVLTF TRBD1 TRBJ2-6 TRBV7-9 -
TGTGCCAGCAGCTTAGGGACAGGGGGTGCCTACGAGCAGTACTTC CASSLGTGGAYEQYF TRBD1 TRBJ2-7 TRBV11-2 -
TGTGCCAGTAGTATCGGGAGGCTCTTTAGTGGGCAGTACTTC CASSIGRLFSGQYF TRBD2 TRBJ2-7 TRBV19 -